There are many counts of the clone carrying this T cell receptor (beta chain). Its specificity is unknown. This entry is derived from a study of T cells in Graves' hyperthyroidism and ophthalmopathy. Across the study: Initial diagnosis, before any treatment, was when peripheral blood was collected.

Regarding the study as a whole: Stable hyperthyroidism and ophthalmopathy were separated using 13 V-J signatures.

There were TCR beta CDR3 regions amplified from RNA transcripts. HTBI primers were employed in a first-round RT-PCR of the TCR CDR3. TCRdb recomputed calls from the multiplex PCR reads with MiXCR, one row per CDR3 protein. The sample lists 640,000 or so distinct CDR3 sequences; about 14% were seen once. Uncontrolled infection, other autoimmune disease, pregnancy or lactation led to exclusion. Clinical symptoms, serum thyroxine and TRAb, thyroid ultrasound and orbital computed tomography were used for the diagnoses. V trimming: 7 bases; J trimming: 6 bases; junction bases outside the gene matches: 14. Germline loops: CDR1 MDHEN, CDR2 SYDVKM. The CDR3 is 15 residues long.

V is TRBV28 and J is TRBJ1-1, with 7 bases matching TRBD1. Specimen: blood. The TCR was taken from a woman in her thirties or forties with Graves' ophthalmopathy. The CDR3 spells CASNPLLRGHSEAFF. Here the CDR3 DNA reads TGTGCCAGCAACCCCTTATTGAGGGGGCACTCTGAAGCTTTCTTT.